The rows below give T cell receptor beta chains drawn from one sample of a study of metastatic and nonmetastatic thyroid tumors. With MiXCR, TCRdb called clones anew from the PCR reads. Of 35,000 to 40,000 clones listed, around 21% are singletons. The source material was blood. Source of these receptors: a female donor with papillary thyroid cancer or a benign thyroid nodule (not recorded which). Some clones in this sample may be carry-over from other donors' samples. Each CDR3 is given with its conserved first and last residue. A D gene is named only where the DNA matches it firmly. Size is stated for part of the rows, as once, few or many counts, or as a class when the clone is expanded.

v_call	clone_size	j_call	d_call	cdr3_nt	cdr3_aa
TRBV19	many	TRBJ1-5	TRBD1	TGTGCCAGTACTAGCCACACAGGGGTCGATAGCAATCAGCCCCAGCATTTT	CASTSHTGVDSNQPQHF
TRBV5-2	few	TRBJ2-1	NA	TGCGCCAGCAGACTTACCGGGACTAGCGTCCTGCCCAGCTCCTACAATGAGCAGTTCTTC	CASRLTGTSVLPSSYNEQFF
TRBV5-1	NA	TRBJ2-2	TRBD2	TGCGCCAGCAGCTTGTATTCGGGTAGACTAGCCGGGACTTGGGAGCTGTTTTTT	CASSLYSGRLAGTWELFF
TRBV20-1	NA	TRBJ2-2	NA	TGCAGTGCTAGTAGGTGGGATCGAAATACAGGGGAGCTGTTTTTT	CSASRWDRNTGELFF
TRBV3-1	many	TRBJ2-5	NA	TGTGCCAGCAGCCAAGGGGTGAGGGAGACCCAGTACTTC	CASSQGVRETQYF
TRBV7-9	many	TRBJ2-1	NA	TGTGCCAGCAGCTCCTCTGGGGGCAATGAGCAGTTCTTC	CASSSSGGNEQFF
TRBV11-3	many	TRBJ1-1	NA	TGTGCCAGCAGCTTGGGGGGGAGGAGTGAGACTGAAGCTTTCTTT	CASSLGGRSETEAFF
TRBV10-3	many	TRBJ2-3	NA	TGTGCCATCAGTGAGATCGGGGGAAGCACAGATACGCAGTATTTT	CAISEIGGSTDTQYF
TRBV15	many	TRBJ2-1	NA	TGTGCCACCGCGGTGAGGGGCTCCATGGTGGATGAGCAGTTCTTC	CATAVRGSMVDEQFF
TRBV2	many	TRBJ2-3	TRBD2	TGTGCCAGCAGCTCTAGCGGGGGGCTGAATACGCAGTATTTT	CASSSSGGLNTQYF
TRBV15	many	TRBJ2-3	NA	TGTGCCACCAGCAGAGATTGGGATACGCAGTATTTT	CATSRDWDTQYF
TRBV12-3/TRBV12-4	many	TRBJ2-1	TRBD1	TGTGCCGGGGGACAGGGGAGTGAGCAGTTCTTC	CAGGQGSEQFF
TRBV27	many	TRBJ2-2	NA	TGTGCCAGCAGTTTATTTGGATCGGGTTGGAACACCGGGGAGCTGTTTTTT	CASSLFGSGWNTGELFF
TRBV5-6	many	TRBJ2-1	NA	TGTGCCAGCAGCACCGAAGGGGGGCAGAGCTCCTACAATGAGCAGTTCTTC	CASSTEGGQSSYNEQFF
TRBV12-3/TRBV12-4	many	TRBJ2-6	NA	TGTGCCAGCAGTTGGAGTTCCTCTGGGGCCAACGTCCTGACTTTC	CASSWSSSGANVLTF
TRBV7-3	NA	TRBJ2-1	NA	TGTGCCAGCAGTCTCGGAGGGCCCACCTACAATGAGCAGTTCTTC	CASSLGGPTYNEQFF
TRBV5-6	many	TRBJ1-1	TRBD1	TGTGCCAGCAGCAGAACGACAGGGAGGAGCACTGAAGCTTTCTTT	CASSRTTGRSTEAFF
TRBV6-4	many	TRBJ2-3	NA	TGTGCCAGCAGTAGGGAGAAGACAGATACGCAGTATTTT	CASSREKTDTQYF
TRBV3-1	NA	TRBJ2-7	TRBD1	TGTGCCAGCAGCCAAGGGACAGGGGGCAGTGAGCAGTACTTC	CASSQGTGGSEQYF
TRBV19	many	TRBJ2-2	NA	TGTGCCAGTAGTACTCGACAGGGAGGAAACACCGGGGAGCTGTTTTTT	CASSTRQGGNTGELFF
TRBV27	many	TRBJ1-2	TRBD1	TGTGCCAGCAGTTCCCGGGACAGGCGTCTTCTGGGCTACACCTTC	CASSSRDRRLLGYTF
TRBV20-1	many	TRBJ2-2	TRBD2	TGCAGTGCTAGGCGGCGGGAGGACCGCCTGAACACCGGGGAGCTGTTTTTT	CSARRREDRLNTGELFF
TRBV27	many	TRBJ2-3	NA	TGTGCCAGCAGCACCACAGATACGCAGTATTTT	CASSTTDTQYF
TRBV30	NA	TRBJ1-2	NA	TGTGCCTGGAGTGTACACGGAGGGACCAGCTACACCTTC	CAWSVHGGTSYTF
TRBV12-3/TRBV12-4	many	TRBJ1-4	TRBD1	TGTGCCAGCAGCCCCGGGACAGACTTAACAACTAATGAAAAACTGTTTTTT	CASSPGTDLTTNEKLFF
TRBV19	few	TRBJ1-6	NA	TGTGCCAGTAGCGGTACATCCCTTGTAAATTCACCCCTCCACTTT	CASSGTSLVNSPLHF
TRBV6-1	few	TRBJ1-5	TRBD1	TGTGCCAGCAGGGGACAGTCCCGCAATCAGCCCCAGCATTTC	CASRGQSRNQPQHF
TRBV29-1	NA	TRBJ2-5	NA	TGCAGTGTAATAGGCTCGCAAGAGACCCAGTACTTC	CSVIGSQETQYF
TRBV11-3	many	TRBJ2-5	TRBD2	TGTGCCAGCAGCTTAGATCTGGGCGGGAGGGCCGCTGAGACCCAGTACTTC	CASSLDLGGRAAETQYF
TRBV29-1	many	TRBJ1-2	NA	TGCAGCGTGTACTCGAGAGGGGGAGGGCGCGGCGGTGGTGGCTACACCTTC	CSVYSRGGGRGGGGYTF